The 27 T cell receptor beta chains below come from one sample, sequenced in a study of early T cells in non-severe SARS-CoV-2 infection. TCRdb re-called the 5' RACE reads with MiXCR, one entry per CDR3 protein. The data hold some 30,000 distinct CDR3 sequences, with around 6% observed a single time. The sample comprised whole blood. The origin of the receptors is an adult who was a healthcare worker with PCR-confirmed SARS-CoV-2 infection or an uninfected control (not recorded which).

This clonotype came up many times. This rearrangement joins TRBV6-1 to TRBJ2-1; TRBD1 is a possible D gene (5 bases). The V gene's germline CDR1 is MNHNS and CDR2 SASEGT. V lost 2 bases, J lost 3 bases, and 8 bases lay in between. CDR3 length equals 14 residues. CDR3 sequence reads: CASSESDSYNEQFF. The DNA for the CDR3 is TGTGCCAGCAGTGAATCTGACAGCTACAATGAGCAGTTCTTC.

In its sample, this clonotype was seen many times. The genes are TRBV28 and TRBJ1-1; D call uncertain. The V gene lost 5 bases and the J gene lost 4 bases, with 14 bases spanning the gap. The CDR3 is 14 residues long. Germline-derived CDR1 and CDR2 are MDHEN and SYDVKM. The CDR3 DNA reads TGTGCCAGCAGTCAAACTTCCCAGACCACTGAAGCTTTCTTT. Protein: CASSQTSQTTEAFF.

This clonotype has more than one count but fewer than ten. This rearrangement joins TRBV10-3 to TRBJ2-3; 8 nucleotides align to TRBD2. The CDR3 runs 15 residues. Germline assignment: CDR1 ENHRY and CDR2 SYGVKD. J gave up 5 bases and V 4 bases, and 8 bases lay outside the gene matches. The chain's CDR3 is CAISAGGAVKDTQYF. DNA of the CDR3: TGTGCCATCAGTGCGGGAGGGGCAGTTAAAGATACGCAGTATTTT.

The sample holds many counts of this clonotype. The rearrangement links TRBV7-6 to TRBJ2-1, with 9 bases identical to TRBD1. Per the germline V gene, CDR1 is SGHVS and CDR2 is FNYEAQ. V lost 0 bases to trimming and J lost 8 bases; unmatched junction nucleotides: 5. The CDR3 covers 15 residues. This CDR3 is CASSLAGTGFHEQFF. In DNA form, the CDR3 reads TGTGCCAGCAGCTTAGCCGGGACAGGGTTCCATGAGCAGTTCTTC.

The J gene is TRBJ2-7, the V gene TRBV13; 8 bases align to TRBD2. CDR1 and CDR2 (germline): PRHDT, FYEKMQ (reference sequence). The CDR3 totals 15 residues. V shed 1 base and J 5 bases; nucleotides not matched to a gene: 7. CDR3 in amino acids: CASSLAGGGKHEQYF. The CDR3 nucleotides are TGTGCCAGCAGCTTAGCTGGCGGGGGGAAACACGAGCAGTACTTC.

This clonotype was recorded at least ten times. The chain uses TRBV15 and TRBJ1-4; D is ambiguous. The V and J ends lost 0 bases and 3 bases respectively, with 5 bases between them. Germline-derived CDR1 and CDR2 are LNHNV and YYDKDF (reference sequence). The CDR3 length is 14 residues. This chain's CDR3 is CATSREQSNEKLFF. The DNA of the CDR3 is TGTGCCACCAGCAGAGAACAGTCTAATGAAAAACTGTTTTTT.

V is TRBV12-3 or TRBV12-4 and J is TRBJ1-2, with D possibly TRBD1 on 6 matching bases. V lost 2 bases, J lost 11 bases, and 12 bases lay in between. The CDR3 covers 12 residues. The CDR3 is CASSLPRGSYTF. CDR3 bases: TGTGCCAGCAGTTTACCCAGGGGAAGTTACACCTTC.

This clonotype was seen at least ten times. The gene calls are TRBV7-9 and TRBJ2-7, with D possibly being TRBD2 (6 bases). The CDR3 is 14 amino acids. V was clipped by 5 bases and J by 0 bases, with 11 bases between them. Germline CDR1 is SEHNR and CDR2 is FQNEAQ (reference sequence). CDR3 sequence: CASSVRESSYEQYF. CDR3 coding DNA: TGTGCCAGCAGCGTACGGGAGAGCTCCTACGAGCAGTACTTC.

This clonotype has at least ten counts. The CDR3 bases are TGCAGTGCTAGAGTTAGCGGGCCAGAGACCCAGTACTTC. It encodes CSARVSGPETQYF. This rearrangement joins TRBV20-1 to TRBJ2-5; 7 bases are a match to TRBD2. The CDR3 loop spans 13 amino acids. V shed 1 base, J shed 4 bases, and the junction held 3 bases outside the gene matches. Germline V lookup: CDR1 DFQATT, CDR2 SNEGSKA (reference sequence).

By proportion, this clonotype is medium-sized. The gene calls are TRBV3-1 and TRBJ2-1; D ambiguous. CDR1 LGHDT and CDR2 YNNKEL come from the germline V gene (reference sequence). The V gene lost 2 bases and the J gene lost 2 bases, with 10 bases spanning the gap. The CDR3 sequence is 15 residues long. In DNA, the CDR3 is TGTGCCAGCAGCCAATCGACCTTGACCTACAATGAGCAGTTCTTC. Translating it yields CASSQSTLTYNEQFF.

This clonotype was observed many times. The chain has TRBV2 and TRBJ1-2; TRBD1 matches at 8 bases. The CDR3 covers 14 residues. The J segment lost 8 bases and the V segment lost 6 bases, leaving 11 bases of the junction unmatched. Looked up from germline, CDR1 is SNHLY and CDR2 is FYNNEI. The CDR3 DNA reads TGTGCCAGCAGGGCAGGGGGCCCATCGCCCGGCTACACCTTC. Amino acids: CASRAGGPSPGYTF.

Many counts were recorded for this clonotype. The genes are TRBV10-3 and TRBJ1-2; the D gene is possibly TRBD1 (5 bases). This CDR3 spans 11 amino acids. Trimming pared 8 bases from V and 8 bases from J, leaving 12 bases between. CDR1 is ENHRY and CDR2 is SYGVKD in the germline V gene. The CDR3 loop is CAIGGTEGYTF. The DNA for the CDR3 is TGTGCCATCGGGGGTACGGAAGGCTACACCTTC.

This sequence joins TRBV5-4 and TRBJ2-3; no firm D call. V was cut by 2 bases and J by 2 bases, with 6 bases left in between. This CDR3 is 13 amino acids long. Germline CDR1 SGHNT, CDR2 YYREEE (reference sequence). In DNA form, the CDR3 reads TGTGCCAGCAGCTTAAGAAACACAGATACGCAGTATTTT. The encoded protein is CASSLRNTDTQYF.

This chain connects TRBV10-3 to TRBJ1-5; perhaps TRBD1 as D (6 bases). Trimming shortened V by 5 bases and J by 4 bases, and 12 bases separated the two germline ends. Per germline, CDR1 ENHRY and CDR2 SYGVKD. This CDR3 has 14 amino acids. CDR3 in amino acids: CAISSRDTNQPQHF. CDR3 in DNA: TGTGCCATCAGTTCCCGGGACACTAATCAGCCCCAGCATTTT.

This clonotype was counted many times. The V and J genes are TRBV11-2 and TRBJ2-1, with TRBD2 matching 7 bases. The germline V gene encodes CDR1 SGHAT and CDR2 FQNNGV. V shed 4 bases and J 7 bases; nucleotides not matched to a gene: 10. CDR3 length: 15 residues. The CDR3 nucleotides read TGTGCCAGCAGCTATATAGCGGGCCCAGGTAATGAGCAGTTCTTC. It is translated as CASSYIAGPGNEQFF.

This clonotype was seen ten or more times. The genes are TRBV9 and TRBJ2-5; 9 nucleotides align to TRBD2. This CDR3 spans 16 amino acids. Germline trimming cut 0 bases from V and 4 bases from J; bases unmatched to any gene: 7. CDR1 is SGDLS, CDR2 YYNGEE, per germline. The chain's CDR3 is CASSVGLAGSRETQYF. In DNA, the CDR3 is TGTGCCAGCAGCGTAGGGCTAGCGGGGAGCCGAGAGACCCAGTACTTC.

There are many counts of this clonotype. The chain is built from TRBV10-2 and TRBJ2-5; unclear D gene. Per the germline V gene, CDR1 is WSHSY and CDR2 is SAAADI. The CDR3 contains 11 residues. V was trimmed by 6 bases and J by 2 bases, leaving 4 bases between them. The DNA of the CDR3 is TGCGCCAGCAGCGAACAAGAGACCCAGTACTTC. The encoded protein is CASSEQETQYF.

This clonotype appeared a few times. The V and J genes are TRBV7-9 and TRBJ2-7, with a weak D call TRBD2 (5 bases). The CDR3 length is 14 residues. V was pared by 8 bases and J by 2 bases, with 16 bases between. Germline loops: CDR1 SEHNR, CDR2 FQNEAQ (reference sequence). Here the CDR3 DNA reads TGTGCCAGCGTCGGAGAGACTACTACCTACGAGCAGTACTTC. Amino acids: CASVGETTTYEQYF.

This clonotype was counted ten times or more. The CDR3 here is CASSLLGTDGEKLFF. The CDR3 DNA reads as TGTGCCAGCAGTTTGCTTGGGACCGACGGAGAAAAACTGTTTTTT. The chain employs TRBV12-3 or TRBV12-4 and TRBJ1-4; D possibly corresponds to TRBD1 (5 bases). The CDR3 is 15 residues long. Trimming pared 3 bases from V and 8 bases from J, leaving 16 bases between.

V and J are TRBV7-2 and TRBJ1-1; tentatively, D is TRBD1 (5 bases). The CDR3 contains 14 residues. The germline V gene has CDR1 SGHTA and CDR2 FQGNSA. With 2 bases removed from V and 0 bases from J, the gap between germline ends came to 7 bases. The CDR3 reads CASSLRTLNTEAFF. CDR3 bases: TGTGCCAGCAGCTTAAGGACACTGAACACTGAAGCTTTCTTT.

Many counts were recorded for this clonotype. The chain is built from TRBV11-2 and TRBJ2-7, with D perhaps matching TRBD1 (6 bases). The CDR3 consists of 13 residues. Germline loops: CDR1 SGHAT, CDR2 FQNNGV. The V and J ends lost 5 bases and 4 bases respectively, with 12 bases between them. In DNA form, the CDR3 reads TGTGCCAGCAGCGGGACACCGGGATACGAGCAGTACTTC. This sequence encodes CASSGTPGYEQYF.

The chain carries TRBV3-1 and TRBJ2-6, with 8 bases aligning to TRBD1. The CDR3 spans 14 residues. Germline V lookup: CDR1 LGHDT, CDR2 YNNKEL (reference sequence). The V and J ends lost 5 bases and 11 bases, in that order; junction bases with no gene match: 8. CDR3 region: CASSYGQGSYVLTF. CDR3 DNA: TGTGCCAGCAGCTACGGACAGGGATCTTACGTCCTGACTTTC.

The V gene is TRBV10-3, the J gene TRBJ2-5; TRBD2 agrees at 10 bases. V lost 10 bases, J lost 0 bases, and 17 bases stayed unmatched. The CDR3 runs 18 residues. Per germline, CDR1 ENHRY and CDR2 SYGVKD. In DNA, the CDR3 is TGTGCCAGCACAGCTCACCGGCGGCTAGCGGGGGACCAAGAGACCCAGTACTTC. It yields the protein CASTAHRRLAGDQETQYF.

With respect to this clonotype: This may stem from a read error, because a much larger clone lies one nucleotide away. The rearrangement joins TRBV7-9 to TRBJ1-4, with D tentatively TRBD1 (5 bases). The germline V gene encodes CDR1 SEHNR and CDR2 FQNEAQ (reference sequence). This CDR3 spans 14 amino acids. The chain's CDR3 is CASSLGQRNEKQFF. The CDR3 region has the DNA TGTGCCAGCAGCTTAGGACAGAGAAATGAAAAACAGTTTTTT.

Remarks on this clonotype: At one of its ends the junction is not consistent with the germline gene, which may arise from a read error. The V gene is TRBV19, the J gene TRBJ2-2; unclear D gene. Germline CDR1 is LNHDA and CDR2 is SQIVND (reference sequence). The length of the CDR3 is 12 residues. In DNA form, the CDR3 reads TGTGCCAGTAGACATACCACCGAGGAGCTGTTTTTT. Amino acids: CASRHTTEELFF.

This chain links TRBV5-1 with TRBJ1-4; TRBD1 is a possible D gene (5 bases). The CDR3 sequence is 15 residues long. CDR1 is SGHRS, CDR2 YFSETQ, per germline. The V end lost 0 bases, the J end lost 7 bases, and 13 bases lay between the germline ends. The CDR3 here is CASSLAGGDGEKLFF. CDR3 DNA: TGCGCCAGCAGCTTGGCTGGAGGGGATGGTGAAAAACTGTTTTTT.

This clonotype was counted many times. The CDR3 nucleotides read TGCGCCAGCAGTGAGTCGGCGGGAAATAGGGAGACCCAGTACTTC. As protein: CASSESAGNRETQYF. The V call is TRBV10-1, the J call TRBJ2-5, with D maybe TRBD2 (6 bases). V gave up 0 bases and J gave up 5 bases, with 13 bases separating them. The CDR3 is made up of 15 amino acids. Germline V gives CDR1 WNHNN, CDR2 SYGVQD (reference sequence).